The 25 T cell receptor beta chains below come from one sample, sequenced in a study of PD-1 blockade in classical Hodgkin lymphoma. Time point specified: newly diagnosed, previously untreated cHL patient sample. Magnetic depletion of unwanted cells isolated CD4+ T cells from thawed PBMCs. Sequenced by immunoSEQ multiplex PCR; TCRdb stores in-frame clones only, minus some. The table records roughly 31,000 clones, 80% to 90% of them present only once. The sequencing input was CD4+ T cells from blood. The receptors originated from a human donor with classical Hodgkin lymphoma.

The CDR3 spells CASSEARGNQPQHF. CDR3 DNA sequence: TGTGCCAGCAGTGAAGCACGGGGGAATCAGCCCCAGCATTTT. The rearrangement links TRBV6-1 to TRBJ1-5; tentatively, D is TRBD1 (5 bases). CDR1 is MNHNS, CDR2 SASEGT, per germline. This CDR3 spans 14 amino acids. Trimming removed 0 bases from V and 4 bases from J, with 7 bases in between.

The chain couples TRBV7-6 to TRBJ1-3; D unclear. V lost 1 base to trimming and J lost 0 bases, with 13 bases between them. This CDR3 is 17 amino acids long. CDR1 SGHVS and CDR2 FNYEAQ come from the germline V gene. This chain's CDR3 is CASSLEAGRDSGNTIYF. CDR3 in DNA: TGTGCCAGCAGCTTAGAGGCCGGACGGGACTCTGGAAACACCATATATTTT.

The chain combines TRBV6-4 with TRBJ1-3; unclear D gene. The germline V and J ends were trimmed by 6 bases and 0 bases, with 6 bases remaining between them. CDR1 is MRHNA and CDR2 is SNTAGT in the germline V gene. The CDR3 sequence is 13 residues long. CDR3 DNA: TGTGCCAGCAGGGGCCTCTCTGGAAACACCATATATTTT. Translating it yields CASRGLSGNTIYF.

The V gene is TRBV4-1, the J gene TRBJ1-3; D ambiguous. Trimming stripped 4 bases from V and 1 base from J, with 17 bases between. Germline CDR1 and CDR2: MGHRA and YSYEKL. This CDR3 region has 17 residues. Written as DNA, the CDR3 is TGCGCCAGCAGCCTTCTAGGACTTCCTAGGTCTGGAAACACCATATATTTT. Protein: CASSLLGLPRSGNTIYF.

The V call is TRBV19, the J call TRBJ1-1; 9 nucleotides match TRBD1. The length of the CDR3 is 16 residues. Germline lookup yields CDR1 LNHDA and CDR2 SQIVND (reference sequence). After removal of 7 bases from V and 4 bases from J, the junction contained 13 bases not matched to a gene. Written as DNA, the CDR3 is TGTGCCAGTAACGACGGGACAGGGACCTTGGGCACTGAAGCTTTCTTT. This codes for CASNDGTGTLGTEAFF.

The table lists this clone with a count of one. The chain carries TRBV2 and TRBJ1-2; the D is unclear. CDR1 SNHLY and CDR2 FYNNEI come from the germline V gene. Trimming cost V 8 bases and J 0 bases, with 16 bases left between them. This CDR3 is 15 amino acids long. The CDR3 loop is CASSGGSPTNYGYTF. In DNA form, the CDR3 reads TGTGCCAGCTCGGGAGGCAGTCCTACTAACTATGGCTACACCTTC.

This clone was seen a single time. CDR3 residues: CASSFPSGSLKYF. CDR3 nucleotide sequence: TGTGCCAGCAGCTTCCCTAGCGGGAGTTTGAAGTATTTT. The rearrangement links TRBV7-9 to TRBJ2-3; 10 bases line up with TRBD2. Unmatched junction bases numbered 7, after V lost 3 bases and J lost 13 bases. Germline V gene lookup returns CDR1 SEHNR and CDR2 FQNEAQ (reference sequence). This CDR3 is built from 13 residues.

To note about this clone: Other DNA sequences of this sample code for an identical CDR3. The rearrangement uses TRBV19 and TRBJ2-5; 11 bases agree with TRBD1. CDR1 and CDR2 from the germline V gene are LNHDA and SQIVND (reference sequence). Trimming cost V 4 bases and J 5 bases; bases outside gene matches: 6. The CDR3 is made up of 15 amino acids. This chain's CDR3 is CASSSGTGGRETQYF. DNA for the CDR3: TGTGCCAGTAGTAGCGGGACAGGGGGTCGCGAGACCCAGTACTTC.

CDR3 nucleotides: TGTGCAATAAAGAGGGGGTCCGGGGCCAACGTCCTGACTTTC. This translates into CAIKRGSGANVLTF. The rearrangement links TRBV7-9 to TRBJ2-6, with D possibly being TRBD1 (6 bases). This CDR3 is built from 14 residues. Germline values: CDR1 SEHNR, CDR2 FQNEAQ (reference sequence).

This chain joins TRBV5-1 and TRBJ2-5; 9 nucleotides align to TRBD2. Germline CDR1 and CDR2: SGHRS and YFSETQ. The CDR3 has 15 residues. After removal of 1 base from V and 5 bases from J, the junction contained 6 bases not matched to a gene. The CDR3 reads CASSLFAGGGETQYF. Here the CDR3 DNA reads TGCGCCAGCAGCTTGTTCGCGGGAGGGGGGGAGACCCAGTACTTC.

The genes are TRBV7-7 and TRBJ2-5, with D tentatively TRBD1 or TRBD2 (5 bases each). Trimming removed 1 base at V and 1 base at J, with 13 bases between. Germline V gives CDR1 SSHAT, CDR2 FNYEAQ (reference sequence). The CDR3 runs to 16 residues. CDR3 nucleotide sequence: TGTGCCAGCAGCTTAGGGATGGGGACGTCCCAAGAGACCCAGTACTTC. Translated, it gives CASSLGMGTSQETQYF.

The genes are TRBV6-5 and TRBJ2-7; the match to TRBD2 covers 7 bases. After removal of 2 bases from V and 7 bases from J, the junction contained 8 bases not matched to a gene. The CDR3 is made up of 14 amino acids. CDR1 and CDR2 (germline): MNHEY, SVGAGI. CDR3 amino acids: CASSYVTRGGEQYF. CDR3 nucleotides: TGTGCCAGCAGTTACGTTACGAGGGGAGGGGAGCAGTACTTC.

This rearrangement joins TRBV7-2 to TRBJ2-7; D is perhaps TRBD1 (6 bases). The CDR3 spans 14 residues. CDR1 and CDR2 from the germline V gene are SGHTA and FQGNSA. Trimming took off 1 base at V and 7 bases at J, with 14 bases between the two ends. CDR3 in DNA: TGTGCCAGCAGCTTAGAACTGGGGGCGGGTGAGCAGTACTTC. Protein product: CASSLELGAGEQYF.

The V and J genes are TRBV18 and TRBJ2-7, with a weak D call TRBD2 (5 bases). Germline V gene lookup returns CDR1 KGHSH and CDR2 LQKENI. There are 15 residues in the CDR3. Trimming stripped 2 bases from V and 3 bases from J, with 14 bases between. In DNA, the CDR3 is TGTGCCAGCTCACCAAGGTCGAGGGCCCACTACGAGCAGTACTTC. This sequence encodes CASSPRSRAHYEQYF.

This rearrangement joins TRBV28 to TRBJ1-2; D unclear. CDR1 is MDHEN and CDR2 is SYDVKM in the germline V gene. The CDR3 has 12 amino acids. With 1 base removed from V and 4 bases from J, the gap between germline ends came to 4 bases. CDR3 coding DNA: TGTGCCAGCAGTTTATCTCCCTATGGCTACACCTTC. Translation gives CASSLSPYGYTF.

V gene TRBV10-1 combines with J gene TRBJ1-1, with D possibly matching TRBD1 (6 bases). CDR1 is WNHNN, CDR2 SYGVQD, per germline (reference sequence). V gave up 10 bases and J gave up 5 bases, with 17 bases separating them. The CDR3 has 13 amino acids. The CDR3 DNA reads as TGCGCCAAATCGGACGGAGGGGGGACTGAAGCTTTCTTT. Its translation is CAKSDGGGTEAFF.

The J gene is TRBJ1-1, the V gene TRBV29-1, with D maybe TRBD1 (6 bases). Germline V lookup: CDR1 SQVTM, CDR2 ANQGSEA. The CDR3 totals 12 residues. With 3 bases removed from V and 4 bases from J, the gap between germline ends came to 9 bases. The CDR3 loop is CSVDRGPTEAFF. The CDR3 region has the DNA TGCAGCGTTGACAGGGGCCCCACTGAAGCTTTCTTT.

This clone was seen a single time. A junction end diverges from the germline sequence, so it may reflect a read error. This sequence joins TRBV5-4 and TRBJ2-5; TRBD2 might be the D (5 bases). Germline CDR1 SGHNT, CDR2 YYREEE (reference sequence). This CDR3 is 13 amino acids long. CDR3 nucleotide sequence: TGCGCCAGCAGCCAAGGACCGGGGGAGACCCAGTACTTC. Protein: CASSQGPGETQYF. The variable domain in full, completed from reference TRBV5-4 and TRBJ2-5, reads ETGVTQSPTHLIKTRGQQVTLRCSSQSGHNTVSWYQQALGQGPQFIFQYYREEENGRGNFPPRFSGLQFPNYSSELNVNALELDDSALYLCASSQGPGETQYFGPGTRLLVL.

CDR3 in DNA: TGTGCCAGCAGATTCCGGGACGGAAGCTCTGGGGCCAACGTCCTGACTTTC. Encoded protein: CASRFRDGSSGANVLTF. The V gene is TRBV2, the J gene TRBJ2-6; D possibly matches TRBD1 or TRBD2 (5 bases each). Germline assignment: CDR1 SNHLY and CDR2 FYNNEI. V lost 6 bases, J lost 0 bases, and 15 bases lay in between. The CDR3 extends over 17 amino acids.

The CDR3 here is CASRHTGDLNNEQFF. The CDR3 DNA reads as TGTGCCAGCAGGCACACAGGGGATCTAAACAATGAGCAGTTCTTC. The chain couples TRBV28 to TRBJ2-1, with 7 positions matching TRBD1. Trimming took 6 bases from V and 5 from J; bases not matched to a gene: 10. From germline, CDR1 is MDHEN and CDR2 SYDVKM. This CDR3 comprises 15 residues.

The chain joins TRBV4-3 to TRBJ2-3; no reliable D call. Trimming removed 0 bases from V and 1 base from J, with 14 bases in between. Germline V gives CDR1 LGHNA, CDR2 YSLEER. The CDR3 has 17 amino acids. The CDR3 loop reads CASSQDRLGTGTDTQYF. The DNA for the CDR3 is TGCGCCAGCAGCCAAGATCGTCTAGGAACGGGCACAGATACGCAGTATTTT.

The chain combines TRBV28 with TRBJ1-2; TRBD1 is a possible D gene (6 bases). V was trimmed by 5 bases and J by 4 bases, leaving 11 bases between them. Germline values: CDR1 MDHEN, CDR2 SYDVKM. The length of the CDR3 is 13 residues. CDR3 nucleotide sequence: TGTGCCAGCAGTCTCCCAGGGGCCTATGGCTACACCTTC. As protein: CASSLPGAYGYTF.

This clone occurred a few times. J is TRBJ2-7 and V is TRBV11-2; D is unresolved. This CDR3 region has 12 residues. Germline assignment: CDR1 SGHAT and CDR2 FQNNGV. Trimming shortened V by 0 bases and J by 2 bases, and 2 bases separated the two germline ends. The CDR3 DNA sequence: TGTGCCAGCAGCTTAGACACCTACGAGCAGTACTTC. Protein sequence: CASSLDTYEQYF.

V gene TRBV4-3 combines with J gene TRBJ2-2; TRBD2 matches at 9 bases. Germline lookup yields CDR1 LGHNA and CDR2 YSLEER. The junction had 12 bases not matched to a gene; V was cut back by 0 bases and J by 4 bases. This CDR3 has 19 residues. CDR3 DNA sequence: TGCGCCAGCAGCCAAGATCTGGTAGCGGGAGTGTTTATCACCGGGGAGCTGTTTTTT. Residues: CASSQDLVAGVFITGELFF.

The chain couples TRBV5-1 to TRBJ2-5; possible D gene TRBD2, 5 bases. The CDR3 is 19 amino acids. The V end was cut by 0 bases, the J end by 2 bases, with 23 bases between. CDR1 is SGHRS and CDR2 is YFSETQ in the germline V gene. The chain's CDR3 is CASSLGREHLKKYQETQYF. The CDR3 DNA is TGCGCCAGCAGCTTGGGACGGGAACACCTCAAAAAATATCAAGAGACCCAGTACTTC. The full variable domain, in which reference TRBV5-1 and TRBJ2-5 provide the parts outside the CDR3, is KAGVTQTPRYLIKTRGQQVTLSCSPISGHRSVSWYQQTPGQGLQFLFEYFSETQRNKGNFPGRFSGRQFSNSRSEMNVSTLELGDSALYLCASSLGREHLKKYQETQYFGPGTRLLVL.